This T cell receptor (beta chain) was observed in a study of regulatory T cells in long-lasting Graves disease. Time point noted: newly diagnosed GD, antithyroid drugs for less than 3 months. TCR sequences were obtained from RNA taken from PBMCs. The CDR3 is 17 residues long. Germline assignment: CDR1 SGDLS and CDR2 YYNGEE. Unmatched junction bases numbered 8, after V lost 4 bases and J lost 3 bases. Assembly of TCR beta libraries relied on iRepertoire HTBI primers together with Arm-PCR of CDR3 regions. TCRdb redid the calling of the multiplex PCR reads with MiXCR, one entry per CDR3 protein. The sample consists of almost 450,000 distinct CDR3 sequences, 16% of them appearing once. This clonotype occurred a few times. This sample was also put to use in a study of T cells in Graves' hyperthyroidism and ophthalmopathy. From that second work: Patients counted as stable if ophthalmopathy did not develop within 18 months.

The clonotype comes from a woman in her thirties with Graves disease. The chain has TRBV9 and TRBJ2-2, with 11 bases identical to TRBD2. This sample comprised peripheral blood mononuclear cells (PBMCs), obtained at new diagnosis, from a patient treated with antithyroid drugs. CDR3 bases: TGTGCCAGCAGCTTATCTAGCGGGAGGCCACACACCGGGGAGCTGTTTTTT. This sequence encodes CASSLSSGRPHTGELFF.